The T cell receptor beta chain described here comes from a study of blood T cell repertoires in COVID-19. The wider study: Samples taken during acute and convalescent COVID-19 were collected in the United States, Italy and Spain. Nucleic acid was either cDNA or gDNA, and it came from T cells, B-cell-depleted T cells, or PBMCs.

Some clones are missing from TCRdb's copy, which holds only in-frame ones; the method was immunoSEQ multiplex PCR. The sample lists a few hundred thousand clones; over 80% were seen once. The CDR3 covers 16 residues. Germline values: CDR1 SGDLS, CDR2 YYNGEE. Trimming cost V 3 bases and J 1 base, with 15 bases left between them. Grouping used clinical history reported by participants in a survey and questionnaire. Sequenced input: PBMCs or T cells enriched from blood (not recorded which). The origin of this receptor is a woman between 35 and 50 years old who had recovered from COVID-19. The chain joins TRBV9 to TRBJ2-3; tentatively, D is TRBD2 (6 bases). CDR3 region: CASSGDPTGGTDTQYF. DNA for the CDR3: TGTGCCAGCAGCGGAGACCCTACGGGGGGCACAGATACGCAGTATTTT.